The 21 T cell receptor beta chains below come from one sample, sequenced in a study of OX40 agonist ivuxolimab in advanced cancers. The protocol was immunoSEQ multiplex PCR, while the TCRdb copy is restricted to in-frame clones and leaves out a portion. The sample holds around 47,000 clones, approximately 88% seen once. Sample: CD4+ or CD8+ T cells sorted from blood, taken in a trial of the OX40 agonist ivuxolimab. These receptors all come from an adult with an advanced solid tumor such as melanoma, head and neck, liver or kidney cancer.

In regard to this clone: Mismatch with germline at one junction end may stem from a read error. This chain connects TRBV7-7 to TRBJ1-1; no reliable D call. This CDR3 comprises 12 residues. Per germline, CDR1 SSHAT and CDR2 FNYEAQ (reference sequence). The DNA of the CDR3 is TGTGCTAGCAGCCTGGTGGGCAGGCGTGCTTTCTTT. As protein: CASSLVGRRAFF.

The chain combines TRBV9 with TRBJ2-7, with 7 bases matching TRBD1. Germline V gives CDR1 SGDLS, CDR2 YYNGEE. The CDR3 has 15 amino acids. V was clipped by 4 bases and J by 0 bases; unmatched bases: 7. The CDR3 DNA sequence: TGTGCCAGCAGCCTTGGGACAGCCCTCTCCTACGAGCAGTACTTC. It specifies CASSLGTALSYEQYF. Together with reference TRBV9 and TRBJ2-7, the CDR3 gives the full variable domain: DSGVTQTPKHLITATGQRVTLRCSPRSGDLSVYWYQQSLDQGLQFLIQYYNGEERAKGNILERFSAQQFPDLHSELNLSSLELGDSALYFCASSLGTALSYEQYFGPGTRLTVT.

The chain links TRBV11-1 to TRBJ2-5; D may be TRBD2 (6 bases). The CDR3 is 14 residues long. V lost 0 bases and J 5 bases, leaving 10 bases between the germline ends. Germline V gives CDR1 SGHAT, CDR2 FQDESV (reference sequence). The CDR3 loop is CASSLAWRGETQYF. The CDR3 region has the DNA TGTGCCAGCAGCTTAGCGTGGAGGGGTGAGACCCAGTACTTC.

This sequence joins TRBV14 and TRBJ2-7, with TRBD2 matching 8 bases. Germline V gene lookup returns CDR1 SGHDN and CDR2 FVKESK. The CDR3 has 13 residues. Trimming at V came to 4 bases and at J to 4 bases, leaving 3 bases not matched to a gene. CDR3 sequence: CASSPRGGYEQYF. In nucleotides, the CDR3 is TGTGCCAGCAGCCCACGGGGGGGGTACGAGCAGTACTTC.

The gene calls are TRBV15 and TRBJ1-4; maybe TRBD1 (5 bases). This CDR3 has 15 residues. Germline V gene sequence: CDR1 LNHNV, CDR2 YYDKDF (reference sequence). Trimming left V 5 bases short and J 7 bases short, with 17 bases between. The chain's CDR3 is CATSPLRVLGEKLFF. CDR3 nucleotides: TGTGCCACCAGCCCCCTCAGGGTCTTGGGTGAAAAACTGTTTTTT.

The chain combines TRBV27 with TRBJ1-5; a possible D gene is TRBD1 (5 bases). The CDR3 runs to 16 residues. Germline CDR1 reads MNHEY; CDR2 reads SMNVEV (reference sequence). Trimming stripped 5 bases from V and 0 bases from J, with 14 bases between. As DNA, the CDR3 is TGTGCCAGCAGTCCACCCCCGGGGGGTAGCAATCAGCCCCAGCATTTT. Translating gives CASSPPPGGSNQPQHF.

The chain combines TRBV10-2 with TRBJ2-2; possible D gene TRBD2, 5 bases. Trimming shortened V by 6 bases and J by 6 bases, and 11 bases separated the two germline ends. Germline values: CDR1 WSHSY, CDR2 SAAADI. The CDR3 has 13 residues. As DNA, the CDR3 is TGCGCCAGCAGGGGAGAATGGGCCGGGGAGCTGTTTTTT. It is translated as CASRGEWAGELFF.

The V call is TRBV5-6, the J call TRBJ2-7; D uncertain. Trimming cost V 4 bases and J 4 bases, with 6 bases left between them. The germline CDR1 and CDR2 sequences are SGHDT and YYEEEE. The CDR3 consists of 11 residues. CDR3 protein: CASSLMYEQYF. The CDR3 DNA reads TGTGCCAGCAGCCTGATGTACGAGCAGTACTTC.

CDR3: CASSSSGMNSNQPQHF. DNA of the CDR3: TGTGCCAGCAGCTCATCGGGGATGAATAGCAATCAGCCCCAGCATTTT. The genes are TRBV7-2 and TRBJ1-5; D remains ambiguous. V was pared by 4 bases and J by 0 bases, with 13 bases between. This CDR3 region has 16 residues. In germline, CDR1 is SGHTA, CDR2 FQGNSA. The full variable domain, with the rest looked up from reference TRBV7-2 and TRBJ1-5, is GAGVSQSPSNKVTEKGKDVELRCDPISGHTALYWYRQSLGQGLEFLIYFQGNSAPDKSGLPSDRFSAERTGGSVSTLTIQRTQQEDSAVYLCASSSSGMNSNQPQHFGDGTRLSIL.

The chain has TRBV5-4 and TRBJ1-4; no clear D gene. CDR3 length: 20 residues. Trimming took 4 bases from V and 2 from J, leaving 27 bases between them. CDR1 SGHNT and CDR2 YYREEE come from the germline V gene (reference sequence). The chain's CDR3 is CASSAGGTEGWDGTNEKLFF. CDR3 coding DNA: TGTGCCAGCAGCGCGGGAGGAACGGAGGGTTGGGATGGCACTAATGAAAAACTGTTTTTT. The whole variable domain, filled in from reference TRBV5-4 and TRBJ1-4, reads ETGVTQSPTHLIKTRGQQVTLRCSSQSGHNTVSWYQQALGQGPQFIFQYYREEENGRGNFPPRFSGLQFPNYSSELNVNALELDDSALYLCASSAGGTEGWDGTNEKLFFGSGTQLSVL.

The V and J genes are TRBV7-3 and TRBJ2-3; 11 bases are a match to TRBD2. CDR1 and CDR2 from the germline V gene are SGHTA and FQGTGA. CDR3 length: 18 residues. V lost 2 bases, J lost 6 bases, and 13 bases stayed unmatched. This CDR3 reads CASSLLPLAGGMWDTQYF. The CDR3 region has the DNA TGTGCCAGCAGCTTACTCCCCCTAGCGGGGGGAATGTGGGATACGCAGTATTTT.

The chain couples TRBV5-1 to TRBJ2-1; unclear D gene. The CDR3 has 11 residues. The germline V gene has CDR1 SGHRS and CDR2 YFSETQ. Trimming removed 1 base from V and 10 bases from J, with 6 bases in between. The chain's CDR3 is CASSLSEEQFF. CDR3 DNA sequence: TGCGCCAGCAGCTTGTCTGAGGAGCAGTTCTTC.

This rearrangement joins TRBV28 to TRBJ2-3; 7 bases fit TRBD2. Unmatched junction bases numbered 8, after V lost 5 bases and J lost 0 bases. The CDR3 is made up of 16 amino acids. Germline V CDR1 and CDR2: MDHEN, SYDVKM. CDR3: CASSPLTSRSTDTQYF. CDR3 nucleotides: TGTGCCAGCAGTCCACTGACTAGCAGGAGCACAGATACGCAGTATTTT.

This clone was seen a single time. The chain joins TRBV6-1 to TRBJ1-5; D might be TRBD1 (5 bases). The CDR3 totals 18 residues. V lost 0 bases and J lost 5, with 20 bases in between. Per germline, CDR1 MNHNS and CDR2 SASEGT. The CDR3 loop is CASSEAGRGTYGDQPQHF. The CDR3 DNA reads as TGTGCCAGCAGTGAAGCGGGTAGGGGAACTTACGGGGATCAGCCCCAGCATTTT.

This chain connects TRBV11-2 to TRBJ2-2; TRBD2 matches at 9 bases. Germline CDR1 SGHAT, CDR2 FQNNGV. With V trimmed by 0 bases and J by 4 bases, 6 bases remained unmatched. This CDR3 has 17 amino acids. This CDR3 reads CASSLDRLAGITGELFF. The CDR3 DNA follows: TGTGCCAGCAGCTTAGATAGGCTAGCGGGAATCACCGGGGAGCTGTTTTTT.

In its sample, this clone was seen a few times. Here the CDR3 reads CASSQVAVADNEQFF. The CDR3 coding sequence is TGCGCCAGCAGCCAAGTGGCGGTAGCAGACAATGAGCAGTTCTTC. This rearrangement joins TRBV4-1 to TRBJ2-1; no reliable D call. V dropped 1 base and J dropped 5 bases, with 12 bases sitting between them. The CDR3 extends over 15 amino acids. Germline V gene sequence: CDR1 MGHRA, CDR2 YSYEKL.

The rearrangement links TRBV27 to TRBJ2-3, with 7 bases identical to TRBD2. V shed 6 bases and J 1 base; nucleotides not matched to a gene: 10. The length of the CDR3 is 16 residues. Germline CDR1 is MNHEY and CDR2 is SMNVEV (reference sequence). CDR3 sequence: CASRPPSSGRTDTQYF. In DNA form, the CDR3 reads TGTGCCAGCAGACCCCCCTCTAGCGGTCGCACAGATACGCAGTATTTT.

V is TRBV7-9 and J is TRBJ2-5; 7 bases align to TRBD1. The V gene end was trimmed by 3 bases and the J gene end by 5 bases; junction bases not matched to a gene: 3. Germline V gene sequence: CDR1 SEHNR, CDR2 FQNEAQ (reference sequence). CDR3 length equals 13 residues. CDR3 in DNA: TGTGCCAGCAGCTTCGGGACAGTGGAGACCCAGTACTTC. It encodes CASSFGTVETQYF.

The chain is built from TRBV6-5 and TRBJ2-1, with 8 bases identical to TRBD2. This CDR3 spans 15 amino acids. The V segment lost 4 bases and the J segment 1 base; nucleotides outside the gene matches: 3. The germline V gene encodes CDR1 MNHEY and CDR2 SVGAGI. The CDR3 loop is CASSFSGGSYNEQFF. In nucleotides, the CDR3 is TGTGCCAGCAGTTTCAGCGGGGGTTCCTACAATGAGCAGTTCTTC.

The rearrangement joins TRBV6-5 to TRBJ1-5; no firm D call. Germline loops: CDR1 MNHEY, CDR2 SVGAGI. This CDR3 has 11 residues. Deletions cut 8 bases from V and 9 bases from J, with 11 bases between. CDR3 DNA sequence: TGTGCCAGCGGCCGGGGTCGGCCCCAGCATTTT. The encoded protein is CASGRGRPQHF.

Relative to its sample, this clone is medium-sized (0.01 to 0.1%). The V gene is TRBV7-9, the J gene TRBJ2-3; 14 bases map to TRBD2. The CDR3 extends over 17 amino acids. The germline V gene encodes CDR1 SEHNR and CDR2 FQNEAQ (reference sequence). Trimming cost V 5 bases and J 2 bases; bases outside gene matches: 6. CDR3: CASSTWTSGRSTDTQYF. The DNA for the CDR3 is TGTGCCAGCAGCACATGGACTAGCGGGAGGTCCACAGATACGCAGTATTTT.